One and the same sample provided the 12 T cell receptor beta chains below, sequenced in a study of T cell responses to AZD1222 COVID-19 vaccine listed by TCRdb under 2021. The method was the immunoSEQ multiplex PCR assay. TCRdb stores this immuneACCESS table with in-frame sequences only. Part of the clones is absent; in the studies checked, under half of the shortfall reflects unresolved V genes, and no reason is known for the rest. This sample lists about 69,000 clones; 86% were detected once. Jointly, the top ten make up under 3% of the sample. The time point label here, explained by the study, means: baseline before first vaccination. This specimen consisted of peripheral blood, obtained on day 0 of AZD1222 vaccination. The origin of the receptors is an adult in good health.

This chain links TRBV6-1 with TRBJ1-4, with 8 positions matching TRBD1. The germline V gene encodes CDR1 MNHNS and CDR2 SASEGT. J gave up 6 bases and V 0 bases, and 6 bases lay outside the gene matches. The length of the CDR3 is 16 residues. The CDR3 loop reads CASSEASGGMDEKLFF. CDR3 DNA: TGTGCCAGCAGTGAAGCATCAGGGGGCATGGATGAAAAACTGTTTTTT.

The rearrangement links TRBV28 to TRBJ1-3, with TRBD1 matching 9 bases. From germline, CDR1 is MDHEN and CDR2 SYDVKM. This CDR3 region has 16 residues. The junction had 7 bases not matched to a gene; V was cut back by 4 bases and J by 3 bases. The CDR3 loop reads CASSSQGAGDGNTIYF. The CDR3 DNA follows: TGTGCCAGCAGTTCACAGGGGGCTGGTGATGGAAACACCATATATTTT. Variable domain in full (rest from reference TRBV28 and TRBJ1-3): DVKVTQSSRYLVKRTGEKVFLECVQDMDHENMFWYRQDPGLGLRLIYFSYDVKMKEKGDIPEGYSVSREKKERFSLILESASTNQTSMYLCASSSQGAGDGNTIYFGEGSWLTVV.

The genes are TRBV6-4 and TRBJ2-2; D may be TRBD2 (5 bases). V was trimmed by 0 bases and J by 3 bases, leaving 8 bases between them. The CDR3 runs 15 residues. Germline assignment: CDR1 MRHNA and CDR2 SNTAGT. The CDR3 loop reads CASSDSLRDTGELFF. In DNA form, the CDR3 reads TGTGCCAGCAGTGACTCTTTGCGGGACACCGGGGAGCTGTTTTTT.

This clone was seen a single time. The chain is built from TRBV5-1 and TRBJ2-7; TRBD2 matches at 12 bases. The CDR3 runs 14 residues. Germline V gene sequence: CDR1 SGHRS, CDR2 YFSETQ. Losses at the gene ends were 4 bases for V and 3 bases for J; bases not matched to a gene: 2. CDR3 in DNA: TGCGCCAGCAGCAAGACTAGCGGGGGCTACGAGCAGTACTTC. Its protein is CASSKTSGGYEQYF. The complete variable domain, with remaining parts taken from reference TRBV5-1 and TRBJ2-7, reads KAGVTQTPRYLIKTRGQQVTLSCSPISGHRSVSWYQQTPGQGLQFLFEYFSETQRNKGNFPGRFSGRQFSNSRSEMNVSTLELGDSALYLCASSKTSGGYEQYFGPGTRLTVT.

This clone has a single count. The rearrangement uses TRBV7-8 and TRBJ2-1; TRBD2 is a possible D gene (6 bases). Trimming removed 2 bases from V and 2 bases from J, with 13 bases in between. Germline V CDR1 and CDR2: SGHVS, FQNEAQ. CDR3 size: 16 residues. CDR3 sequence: CASSLLAGFAYNEQFF. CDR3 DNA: TGTGCCAGCAGCTTATTGGCGGGGTTCGCCTACAATGAGCAGTTCTTC.

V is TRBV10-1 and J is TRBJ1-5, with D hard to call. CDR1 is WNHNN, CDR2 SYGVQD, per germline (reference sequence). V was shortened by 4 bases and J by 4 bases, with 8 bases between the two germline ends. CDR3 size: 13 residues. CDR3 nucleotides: TGCGCCAGCAGTGCTGGGAATAATCAGCCCCAGCATTTT. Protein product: CASSAGNNQPQHF.

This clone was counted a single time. CDR3 sequence (DNA): TGTGCCAGCAGCTTGGGAGGGGTGCTTTCTGAAGCTTTCTTT. This encodes CASSLGGVLSEAFF. V gene TRBV7-2 combines with J gene TRBJ1-1; possible D gene TRBD1, 5 bases. The germline V gene has CDR1 SGHTA and CDR2 FQGNSA. Trimming removed 3 bases from V and 6 bases from J, with 14 bases in between. This CDR3 is 14 amino acids long. Combining the CDR3 with reference TRBV7-2 and TRBJ1-1 gives the whole variable domain GAGVSQSPSNKVTEKGKDVELRCDPISGHTALYWYRQSLGQGLEFLIYFQGNSAPDKSGLPSDRFSAERTGGSVSTLTIQRTQQEDSAVYLCASSLGGVLSEAFFGQGTRLTVV.

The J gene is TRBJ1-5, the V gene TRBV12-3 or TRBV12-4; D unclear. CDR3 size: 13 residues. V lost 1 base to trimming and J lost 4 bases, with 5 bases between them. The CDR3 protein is CASSLGRNQPQHF. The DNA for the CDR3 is TGTGCCAGCAGTTTAGGCAGGAATCAGCCCCAGCATTTT.

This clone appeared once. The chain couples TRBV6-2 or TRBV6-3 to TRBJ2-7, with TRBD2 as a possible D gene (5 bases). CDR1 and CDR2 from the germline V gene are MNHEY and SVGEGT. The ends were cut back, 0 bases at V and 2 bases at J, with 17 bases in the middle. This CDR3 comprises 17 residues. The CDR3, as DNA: TGTGCCAGCAGTTACTCGAGGGCTAGTTCCGACCCCTACGAGCAGTACTTC. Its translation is CASSYSRASSDPYEQYF.

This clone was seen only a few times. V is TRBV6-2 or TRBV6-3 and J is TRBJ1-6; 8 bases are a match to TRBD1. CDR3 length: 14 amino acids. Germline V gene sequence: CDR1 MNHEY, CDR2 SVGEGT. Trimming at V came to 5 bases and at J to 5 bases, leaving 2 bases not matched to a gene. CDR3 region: CASSPGQDNSPLHF. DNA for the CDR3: TGTGCCAGCAGTCCGGGACAGGATAATTCACCCCTCCACTTT.

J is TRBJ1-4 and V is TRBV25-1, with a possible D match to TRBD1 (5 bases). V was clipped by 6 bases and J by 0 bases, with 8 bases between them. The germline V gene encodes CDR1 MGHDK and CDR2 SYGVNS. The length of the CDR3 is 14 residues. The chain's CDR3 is CASRGTATNEKLFF. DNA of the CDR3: TGTGCCAGCAGGGGGACGGCAACTAATGAAAAACTGTTTTTT. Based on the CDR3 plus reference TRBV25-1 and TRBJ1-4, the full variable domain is EADIYQTPRYLVIGTGKKITLECSQTMGHDKMYWYQQDPGMELHLIHYSYGVNSTEKGDLSSESTVSRIRTEHFPLTLESARPSHTSQYLCASRGTATNEKLFFGSGTQLSVL.

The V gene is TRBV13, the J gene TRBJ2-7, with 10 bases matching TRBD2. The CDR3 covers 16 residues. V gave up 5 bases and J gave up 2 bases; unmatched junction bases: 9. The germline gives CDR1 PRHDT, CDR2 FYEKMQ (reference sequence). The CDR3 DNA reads TGTGCCAGCAGCCCCCACGGACTAGCGGCACCCTACGAGCAGTACTTC. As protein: CASSPHGLAAPYEQYF.